The source of this TCR beta chain is a study of blood T cell repertoires in COVID-19 (dated by TCRdb to 2019 to 2021). Regarding the complete study: Samples from collaborators originated in the United States, Italy and Spain and spanned both the acute and convalescent phases of COVID-19. The samples were drawn from the first 160 participants of the ongoing ImmuneRACE study and from 950 to 1,500 subjects provided by 6 global collaborators. The sample metadata nearly always contained a de-identified subject ID, COVID-19 status, age in years and sex. Subjects who had been exposed to COVID-19, were actively infected with it, or had recovered from it provided the deeply sampled blood TCRbeta repertoires that made up the dataset. Where available, HLA class I and class II types were taken from metadata supplied by the sample provider and were not determined by assay-based typing. The repertoires were made available in a free public database intended to serve as a resource for research on the immune response to SARS-CoV-2. The prospective study material was composed of cDNA or gDNA derived from T cells, B-cell-depleted T cells, or PBMCs.

In the prospective study, participants were roughly 18 to 95 years old, resided in approximately 25 geographic areas of the United States, and were enrolled through a virtual design. In the prospective study, participants were assigned to cohorts based on the clinical history participants reported in a screening survey and a study questionnaire. ImmuneRACE Cohort 3 recovered participants were defined by two consecutive negative NP/OP PCR tests, healthcare professional clearance, or symptom resolution. Each participant in the prospective study had whole blood, serum and a nasopharyngeal or oropharyngeal swab collected by mobile phlebotomists. Prospective study participants could optionally give additional blood draws and questionnaires over an approximately two-month period. Blood samples from the prospective study were shipped frozen or at room temperature prior to DNA extraction. CDR1 and CDR2 (LNHDA, SQIVND) derive from the germline V gene (reference sequence). Including the terminal cysteine and phenylalanine, the CDR3 comprises 14 residues. Only CDR3 DNA remains: 42 bases, in frame from the first base. V loses 3 bases at its end and J loses 6 bases; junction bases beyond the gene matches: 5.

TCRbeta CDR3 regions were amplified from genomic DNA using the immunoSEQ Assay, a bias-controlled multiplex PCR. Regarding the original processing steps: The number of nucleated cells in each sample was estimated from the amplification of reference gene primers within the assay. Sequence reads were collapsed and filtered to measure the absolute abundance of every unique TCRbeta CDR3 rearrangement. For each sample, productive Simpson clonality was calculated as the square root of Simpson's diversity index across productive rearrangements. Not all clones reach the TCRdb copy of this immuneACCESS table, which keeps in-frame sequences only. Checked studies attribute under half of the gap to unresolved V genes and leave the rest unexplained. D and trimming were read from the DNA, whereas the V and J calls and clone size are those reported in that table. Here the sample has around 250,000 clones; around 86% occur a single time. 15% to 18% of the sample rests with the top ten.

Overall study results and their limits: Clinical and demographic metadata were provided uncurated, with the amount varying by source and participant.

About this clone: Its antigen is not yet known. No qualities accompany the bases; no much larger clone lies one base away.

The clonotype comes from a man aged 18 to 35 who had recovered from COVID-19. Recombination joined TRBV19 with TRBJ2-1; 7 junctional bases match TRBD2. Sequenced input: PBMCs or T cells enriched from blood (not recorded which). The DNA sequence is as follows: TGTGCCAGTAGTATCCGGGAGGTGGGCAATGAGCAGTTCTTC. This encodes CASSIREVGNEQFF.